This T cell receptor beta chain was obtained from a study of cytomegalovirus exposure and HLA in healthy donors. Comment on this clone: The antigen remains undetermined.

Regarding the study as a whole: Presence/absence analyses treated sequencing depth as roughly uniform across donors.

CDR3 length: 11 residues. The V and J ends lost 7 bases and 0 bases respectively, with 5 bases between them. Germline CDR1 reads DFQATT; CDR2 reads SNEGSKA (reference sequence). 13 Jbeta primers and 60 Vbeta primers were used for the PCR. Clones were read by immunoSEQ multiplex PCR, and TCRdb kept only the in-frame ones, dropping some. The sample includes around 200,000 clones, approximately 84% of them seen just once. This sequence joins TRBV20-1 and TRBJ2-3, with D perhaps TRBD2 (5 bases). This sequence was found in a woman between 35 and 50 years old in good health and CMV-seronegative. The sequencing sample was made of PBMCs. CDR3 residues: CSGGSTDTQYF. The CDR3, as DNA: TGCAGTGGAGGGAGCACAGATACGCAGTATTTT.